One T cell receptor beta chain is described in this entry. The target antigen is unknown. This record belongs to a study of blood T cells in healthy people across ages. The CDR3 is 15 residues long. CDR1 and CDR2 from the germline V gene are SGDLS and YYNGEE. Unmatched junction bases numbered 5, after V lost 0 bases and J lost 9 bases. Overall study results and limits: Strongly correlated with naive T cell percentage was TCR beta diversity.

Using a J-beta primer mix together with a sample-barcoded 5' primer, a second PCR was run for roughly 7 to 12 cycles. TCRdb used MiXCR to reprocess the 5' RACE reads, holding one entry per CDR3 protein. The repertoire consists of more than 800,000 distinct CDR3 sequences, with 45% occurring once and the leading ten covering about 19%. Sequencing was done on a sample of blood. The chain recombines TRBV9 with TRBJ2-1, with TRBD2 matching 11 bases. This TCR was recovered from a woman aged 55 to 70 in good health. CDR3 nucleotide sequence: TGTGCCAGCAGCGTAGTAGAACTAGCGGGAGTTGAGCAGTTCTTC. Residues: CASSVVELAGVEQFF.